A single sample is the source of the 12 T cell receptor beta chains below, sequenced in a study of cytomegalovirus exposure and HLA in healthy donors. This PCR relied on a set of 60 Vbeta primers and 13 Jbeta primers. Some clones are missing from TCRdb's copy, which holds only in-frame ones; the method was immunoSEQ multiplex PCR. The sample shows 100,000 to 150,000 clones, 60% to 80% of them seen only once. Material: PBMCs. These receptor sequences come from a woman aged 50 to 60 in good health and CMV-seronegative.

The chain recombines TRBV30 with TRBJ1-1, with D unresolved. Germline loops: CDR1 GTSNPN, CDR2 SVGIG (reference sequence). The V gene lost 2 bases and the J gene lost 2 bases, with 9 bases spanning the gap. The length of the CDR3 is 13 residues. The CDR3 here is CAWSRLFNTEAFF. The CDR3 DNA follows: TGTGCCTGGAGTAGACTCTTCAACACTGAAGCTTTCTTT.

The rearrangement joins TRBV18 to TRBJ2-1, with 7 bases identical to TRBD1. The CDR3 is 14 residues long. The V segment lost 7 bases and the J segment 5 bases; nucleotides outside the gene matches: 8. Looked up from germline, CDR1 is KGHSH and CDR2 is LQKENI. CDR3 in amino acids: CASYAGTEDNEQFF. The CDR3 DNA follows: TGTGCCAGCTATGCCGGGACAGAAGACAATGAGCAGTTCTTC.

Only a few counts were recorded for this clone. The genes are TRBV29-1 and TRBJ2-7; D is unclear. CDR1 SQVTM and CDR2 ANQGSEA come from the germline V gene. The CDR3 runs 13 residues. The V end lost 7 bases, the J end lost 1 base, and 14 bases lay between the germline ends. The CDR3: CSARRSLSYEQYF. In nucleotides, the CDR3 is TGCAGCGCCCGCCGGAGCCTTTCCTACGAGCAGTACTTC.

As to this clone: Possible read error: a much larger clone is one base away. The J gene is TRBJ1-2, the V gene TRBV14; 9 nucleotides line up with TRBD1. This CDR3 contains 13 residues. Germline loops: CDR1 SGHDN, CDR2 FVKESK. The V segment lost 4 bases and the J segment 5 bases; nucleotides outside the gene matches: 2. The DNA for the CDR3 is TGTGCCAGCAGCCGGGACAGGGAGTATGGCTACACCTTC. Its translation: CASSRDREYGYTF.

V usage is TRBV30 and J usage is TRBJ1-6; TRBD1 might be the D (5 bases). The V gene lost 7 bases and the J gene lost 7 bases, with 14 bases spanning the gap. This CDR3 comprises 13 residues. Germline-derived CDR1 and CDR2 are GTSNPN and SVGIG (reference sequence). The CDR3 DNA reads TGTGCCTCCACCCCAGGGTCGAATTCACCCCTCCACTTT. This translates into CASTPGSNSPLHF.

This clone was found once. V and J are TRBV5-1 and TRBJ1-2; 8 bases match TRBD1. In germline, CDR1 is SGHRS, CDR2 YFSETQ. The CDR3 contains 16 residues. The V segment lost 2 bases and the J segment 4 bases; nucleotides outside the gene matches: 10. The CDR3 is CASSLLGSTGGYGYTF. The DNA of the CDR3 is TGCGCCAGCAGCTTACTGGGGTCTACAGGGGGCTATGGCTACACCTTC.

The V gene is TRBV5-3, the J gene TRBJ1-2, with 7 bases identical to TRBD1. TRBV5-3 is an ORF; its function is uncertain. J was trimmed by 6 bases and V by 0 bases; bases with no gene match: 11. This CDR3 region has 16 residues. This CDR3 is CARSLATPGQEHGYTF. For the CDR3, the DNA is TGTGCCAGAAGCTTGGCGACTCCCGGACAGGAGCATGGCTACACCTTC.

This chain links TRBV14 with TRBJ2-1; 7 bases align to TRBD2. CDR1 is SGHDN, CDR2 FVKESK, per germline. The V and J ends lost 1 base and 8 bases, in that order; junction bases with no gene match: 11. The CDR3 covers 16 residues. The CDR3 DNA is TGTGCCAGCAGCCAAGCTCGGCGCGGGAGAAGAGATGAGCAGTTCTTC. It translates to CASSQARRGRRDEQFF.

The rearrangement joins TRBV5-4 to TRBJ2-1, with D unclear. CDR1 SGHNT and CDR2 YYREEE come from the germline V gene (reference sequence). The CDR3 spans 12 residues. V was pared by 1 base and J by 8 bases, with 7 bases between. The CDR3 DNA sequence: TGTGCCAGCAGCTTGATCGAGGATGAGCAGTTCTTC. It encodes CASSLIEDEQFF.

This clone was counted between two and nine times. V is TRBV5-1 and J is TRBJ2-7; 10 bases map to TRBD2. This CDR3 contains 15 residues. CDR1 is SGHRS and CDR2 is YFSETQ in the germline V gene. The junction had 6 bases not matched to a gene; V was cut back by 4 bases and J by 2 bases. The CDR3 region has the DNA TGCGCCAGCAGCAGGACTAGCGGAGATGCCTACGAGCAGTACTTC. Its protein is CASSRTSGDAYEQYF. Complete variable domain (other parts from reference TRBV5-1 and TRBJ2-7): KAGVTQTPRYLIKTRGQQVTLSCSPISGHRSVSWYQQTPGQGLQFLFEYFSETQRNKGNFPGRFSGRQFSNSRSEMNVSTLELGDSALYLCASSRTSGDAYEQYFGPGTRLTVT.

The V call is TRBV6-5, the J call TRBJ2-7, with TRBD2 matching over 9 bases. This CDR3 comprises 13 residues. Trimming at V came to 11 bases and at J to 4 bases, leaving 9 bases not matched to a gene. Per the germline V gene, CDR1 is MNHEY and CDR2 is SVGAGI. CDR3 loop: CAAAGGVRYEQYF. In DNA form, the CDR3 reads TGTGCCGCGGCGGGGGGGGTGAGGTACGAGCAGTACTTC.

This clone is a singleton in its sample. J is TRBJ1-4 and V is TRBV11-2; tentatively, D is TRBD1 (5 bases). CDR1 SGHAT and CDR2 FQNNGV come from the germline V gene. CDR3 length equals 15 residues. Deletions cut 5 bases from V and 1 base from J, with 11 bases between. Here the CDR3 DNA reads TGTGCCAGCAGCCCCCAGGGCGTAACTAATGAAAAACTGTTTTTT. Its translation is CASSPQGVTNEKLFF. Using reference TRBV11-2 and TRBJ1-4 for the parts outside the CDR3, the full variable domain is EAGVAQSPRYKIIEKRQSVAFWCNPISGHATLYWYQQILGQGPKLLIQFQNNGVVDDSQLPKDRFSAERLKGVDSTLKIQPAKLEDSAVYLCASSPQGVTNEKLFFGSGTQLSVL.